The clone carrying this TCR beta chain was seen once. This record belongs to a study of blood T cell repertoires in COVID-19. The wider study: Both acute and convalescent COVID-19 samples were obtained from the United States, Italy and Spain. T cells, B-cell-depleted T cells, or PBMCs provided the cDNA or gDNA that served as material.

There are 19 residues in the CDR3. Germline CDR1 LNHNV, CDR2 YYDKDF (reference sequence). V was clipped by 0 bases and J by 8 bases; unmatched bases: 18. Original data processing: By means of reference gene primer amplification, nucleated cell counts were estimated. Clones were sequenced by immunoSEQ multiplex PCR, and TCRdb holds only the in-frame ones, with some missing. The V and J calls and the clone size are those of that table, but D and trimming were determined from the DNA. The sample records tens of thousands of clones, about 88% being singletons. Sequenced input: peripheral blood. The J gene is TRBJ2-3, the V gene TRBV15; TRBD2 agrees at 9 bases. This TCR derives from an elderly woman with acute or convalescent COVID-19. The CDR3 sequence: CATSRETTAGGLGSATQYF. Written as DNA, the CDR3 is TGTGCCACCAGCAGAGAAACCACCGCGGGGGGGCTTGGGTCGGCTACGCAGTATTTT. The variable domain in full, completed from reference TRBV15 and TRBJ2-3, reads DAMVIQNPRYQVTQFGKPVTLSCSQTLNHNVMYWYQQKSSQAPKLLFHYYDKDFNNEADTPDNFQSRRPNTSFCFLDIRSPGLGDTAMYLCATSRETTAGGLGSATQYFGPGTRLTVL.